Given below is one TCR beta chain in context. TCRdb re-called the 5' RACE reads through MiXCR, storing one row per CDR3 protein. The top ten hold 35% to 40% of the sample, which has 150,000 to 200,000 distinct CDR3 sequences, roughly 11% seen once. V lost 0 bases, J lost 6 bases, and 11 bases lay in between. Per the germline V gene, CDR1 is MNHEY and CDR2 is SVGAGI. CDR3 length equals 14 residues. This specimen belongs to a study of T cells after yellow fever vaccination. The receptor's source is a man aged 18 to 29 who received the YFV17D yellow fever vaccine. The chain is built from TRBV6-5 and TRBJ1-2; no reliable D call. The sample was CD8+ T cells sorted from PBMCs, taken 15 days after the yellow fever booster vaccination. The CDR3 coding sequence is TGTGCCAGCAGTTACTCGATCAGCGGTAATGGCTACACCTTC. Its protein is CASSYSISGNGYTF.